The sequence of this T cell receptor beta chain was determined in a study of human T cells and chemical hapten exposure. In the study overall: The study lasted roughly 26 weeks, and patients were dosed weekly with diphenylcyclopropenone on the scalp throughout. Patch tests applied 0.01% DPC to the upper back and were scored after 6 days.

The time point: pre-sensitization, week 0. Described treatment: therapeutic diphenylcyclopropenone sensitization with weekly scalp DPC. This clonotype has more than one count but fewer than ten. Unique molecular identifiers were affixed to discrete cDNA molecules within the library. TCRdb re-analysed the RACE reads in MiXCR, keeping a single row per CDR3 protein. This table holds some 330,000 distinct CDR3 sequences, around 5.5% found once. This CDR3 has 15 amino acids. Trimming stripped 5 bases from V and 3 bases from J, with 16 bases between. Germline V gene sequence: CDR1 KGHSH, CDR2 LQKENI. The receptor's source is a woman under 30 with alopecia areata. Some clones in this sample may be carry-over from other donors' samples. The starting material was whole blood, obtained in connection with sensitization to the hapten diphenylcyclopropenone (DPC). The rearrangement joins TRBV18 to TRBJ1-1; TRBD1 might be the D (6 bases). The CDR3 sequence is CASSGGGGSDTEAFF. Here the CDR3 DNA reads TGTGCCAGCTCAGGGGGCGGGGGCTCCGACACTGAAGCTTTCTTT.